Presented here are 10 T cell receptor beta chains from one specimen sequenced in a study of T cell changes during pregnancy in multiple sclerosis. The data were produced by immunoSEQ multiplex PCR, yet TCRdb's version contains in-frame clones alone and is incomplete. The sample carries about 79,000 clones, approximately 92% recorded once. Sample: peripheral blood, taken in the second trimester of pregnancy. The receptors originated from a female donor in good health, enrolled as a control in a pregnancy study.

CDR3 coding DNA: TGTGCCAGCAGCGTAGGCCAGGGAATCTACGAGCAGTACTTC. Protein sequence: CASSVGQGIYEQYF. This chain links TRBV9 with TRBJ2-7, with D possibly being TRBD1 (5 bases). V lost 0 bases and J lost 3, with 10 bases in between. CDR3 size: 14 residues. Germline assignment: CDR1 SGDLS and CDR2 YYNGEE.

This sequence joins TRBV12-5 and TRBJ2-5; maybe TRBD2 (6 bases). Germline CDR1 reads LGHNT; CDR2 reads FRNRAP. Between the trimmed V and J ends, which lost 3 bases and 4 bases, there was a span of 6 bases. This CDR3 has 12 amino acids. CDR3 nucleotide sequence: TGTGCTAGTGGTTTCGGGGGAGAGACCCAGTACTTC. Translation: CASGFGGETQYF.

The chain uses TRBV9 and TRBJ1-3; TRBD1 matches at 9 bases. V lost 3 bases, J lost 4 bases, and 11 bases stayed unmatched. Per germline, CDR1 SGDLS and CDR2 YYNGEE. This CDR3 has 17 amino acids. CDR3 region: CASSAPGQGRGGNTIYF. The CDR3 DNA reads as TGTGCCAGCAGCGCACCGGGACAGGGACGTGGAGGAAACACCATATATTTT.

This chain joins TRBV6-4 and TRBJ2-1; 7 bases line up with TRBD1. CDR1 and CDR2 (germline): MRHNA, SNTAGT. J was trimmed by 4 bases and V by 4 bases; bases with no gene match: 4. The CDR3 loop spans 14 amino acids. The CDR3 spells CASSAGTVYNEQFF. CDR3 in DNA: TGTGCCAGCAGTGCCGGGACAGTATACAATGAGCAGTTCTTC.

The rearrangement joins TRBV25-1 to TRBJ1-2; weak D call: TRBD1 (6 bases). Trimming removed 2 bases from V and 3 bases from J, with 10 bases in between. This CDR3 has 14 amino acids. The germline V gene has CDR1 MGHDK and CDR2 SYGVNS. The CDR3 nucleotides are TGTGCCAGCAGTGAAGGGGGCGGCTACTATGGCTACACCTTC. Residues: CASSEGGGYYGYTF.

The sample holds a few counts of this clone. The CDR3 DNA reads as TGTGCCAGCAGCTTAGCACAGGGCACCAAAAACATTCAGTACTTC. This encodes CASSLAQGTKNIQYF. The rearrangement links TRBV7-9 to TRBJ2-4; weak D call: TRBD1 (6 bases). Germline values: CDR1 SEHNR, CDR2 FQNEAQ (reference sequence). The germline V and J ends were trimmed by 0 bases and 2 bases, with 8 bases remaining between them. The CDR3 sequence is 15 residues long.

This clone has a single count. This sequence joins TRBV9 and TRBJ1-2; no firm D call. This CDR3 is 16 amino acids long. Germline V gene data show CDR1 as SGDLS and CDR2 as YYNGEE. Trimming left V 3 bases short and J 3 bases short, with 18 bases between. The CDR3 loop reads CASSADFRTFDYGYTF. The DNA of the CDR3 is TGTGCCAGCAGCGCCGACTTCCGAACGTTTGACTATGGCTACACCTTC.

The chain has TRBV5-1 and TRBJ2-3, with 10 nucleotides matching TRBD2. CDR3 size: 15 residues. After removal of 1 base from V and 3 bases from J, the junction contained 2 bases not matched to a gene. Looked up from germline, CDR1 is SGHRS and CDR2 is YFSETQ. DNA for the CDR3: TGCGCCAGCAGCTTGAGCGGGGGGGTGACAGATACGCAGTATTTT. Its protein product is CASSLSGGVTDTQYF.

This rearrangement joins TRBV2 to TRBJ2-1; the D gene is possibly TRBD2 (5 bases). Trimming removed 0 bases from V and 0 bases from J, with 15 bases in between. CDR3 length: 18 residues. Germline V gives CDR1 SNHLY, CDR2 FYNNEI. The CDR3 is CASSEARSARGSYNEQFF. The CDR3 DNA sequence: TGTGCCAGCAGTGAAGCGCGGTCCGCCCGGGGCTCCTACAATGAGCAGTTCTTC.

The rearrangement joins TRBV4-1 to TRBJ2-2, with 7 bases identical to TRBD1. Per germline, CDR1 MGHRA and CDR2 YSYEKL. This CDR3 spans 16 amino acids. V dropped 0 bases and J dropped 3; count of bases not matched to a gene: 4. This chain's CDR3 is CASSQDGTDYTGELFF. CDR3 nucleotides: TGCGCCAGCAGCCAAGATGGGACAGACTACACCGGGGAGCTGTTTTTT.